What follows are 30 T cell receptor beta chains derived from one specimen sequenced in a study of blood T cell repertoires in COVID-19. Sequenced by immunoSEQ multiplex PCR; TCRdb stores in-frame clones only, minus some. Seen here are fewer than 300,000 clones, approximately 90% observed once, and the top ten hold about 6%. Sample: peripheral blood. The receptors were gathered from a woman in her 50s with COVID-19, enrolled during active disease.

CDR3 loop: CASTRTSGQETQYF. In DNA form, the CDR3 reads TGTGCCAGCACTAGGACTAGCGGACAAGAGACCCAGTACTTC. The chain combines TRBV11-3 with TRBJ2-5; TRBD2 matches at 10 bases. Germline V lookup: CDR1 SGHNT, CDR2 YENEEA. The trim removed 7 bases at V and 2 bases at J, leaving 4 bases unmatched. The CDR3 runs 14 residues. Supplemented by reference TRBV11-3 and TRBJ2-5, the full variable domain reads EAGVVQSPRYKIIEKKQPVAFWCNPISGHNTLYWYLQNLGQGPELLIRYENEEAVDDSQLPKDRFSAERLKGVDSTLKIQPAELGDSAVYLCASTRTSGQETQYFGPGTRLLVL.

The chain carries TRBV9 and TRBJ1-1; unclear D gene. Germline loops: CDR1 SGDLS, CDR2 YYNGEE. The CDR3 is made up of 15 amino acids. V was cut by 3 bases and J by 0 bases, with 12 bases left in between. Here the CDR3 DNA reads TGTGCCAGCAGCGCAAGAGGATATTTGAACACTGAAGCTTTCTTT. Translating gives CASSARGYLNTEAFF.

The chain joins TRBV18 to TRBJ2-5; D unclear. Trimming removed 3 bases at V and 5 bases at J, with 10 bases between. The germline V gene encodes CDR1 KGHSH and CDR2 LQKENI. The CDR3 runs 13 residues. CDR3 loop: CASSPNHRETQYF. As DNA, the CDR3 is TGTGCCAGCTCACCGAACCACCGGGAGACCCAGTACTTC. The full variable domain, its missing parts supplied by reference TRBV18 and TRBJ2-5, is NAGVMQNPRHLVRRRGQEARLRCSPMKGHSHVYWYRQLPEEGLKFMVYLQKENIIDESGMPKERFSAEFPKEGPSILRIQQVVRGDSAAYFCASSPNHRETQYFGPGTRLLVL.

CDR3: CASKTPVSGNTGELFF. For the CDR3, the DNA is TGTGCCAGCAAGACCCCGGTTAGCGGGAACACCGGGGAGCTGTTTTTT. The rearrangement links TRBV19 to TRBJ2-2, with D perhaps matching TRBD2 (6 bases). Germline-derived CDR1 and CDR2 are LNHDA and SQIVND (reference sequence). V gave up 9 bases and J gave up 1 base, with 18 bases separating them. The CDR3 runs to 16 residues.

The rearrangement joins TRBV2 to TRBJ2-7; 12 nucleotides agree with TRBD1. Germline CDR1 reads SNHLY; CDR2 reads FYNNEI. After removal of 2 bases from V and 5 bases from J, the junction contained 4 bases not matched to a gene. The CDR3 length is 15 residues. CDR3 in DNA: TGTGCCAGCAGTGAACAGGGACAGGGGGCCAACGAGCAGTACTTC. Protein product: CASSEQGQGANEQYF.

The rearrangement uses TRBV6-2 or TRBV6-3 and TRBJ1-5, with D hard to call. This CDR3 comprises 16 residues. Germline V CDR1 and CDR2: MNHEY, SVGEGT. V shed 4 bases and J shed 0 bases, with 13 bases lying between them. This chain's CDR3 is CASSSAGSYSNQPQHF. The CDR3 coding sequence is TGTGCCAGCAGTTCAGCGGGCTCTTATAGCAATCAGCCCCAGCATTTT.

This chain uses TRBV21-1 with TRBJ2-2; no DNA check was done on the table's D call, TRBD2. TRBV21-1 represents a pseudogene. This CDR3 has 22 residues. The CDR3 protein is CASSNRGSGFRTESPNTGELFF. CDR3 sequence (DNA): TGTGCCAGCAGCAATCGTGGTAGCGGGTTCAGAACCGAATCTCCGAACACCGGGGAGCTGTTTTTT.

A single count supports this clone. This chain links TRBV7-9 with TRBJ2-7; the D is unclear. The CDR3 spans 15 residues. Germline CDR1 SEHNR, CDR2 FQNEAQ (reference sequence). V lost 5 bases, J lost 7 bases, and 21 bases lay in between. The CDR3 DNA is TGTGCCAGCAGCGCGAAGTCCAGGTTCCAAGGTGAGCAGTACTTC. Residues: CASSAKSRFQGEQYF. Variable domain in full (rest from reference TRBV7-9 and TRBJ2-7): DTGVSQNPRHKITKRGQNVTFRCDPISEHNRLYWYRQTLGQGPEFLTYFQNEAQLEKSRLLSDRFSAERPKGSFSTLEIQRTEQGDSAMYLCASSAKSRFQGEQYFGPGTRLTVT.

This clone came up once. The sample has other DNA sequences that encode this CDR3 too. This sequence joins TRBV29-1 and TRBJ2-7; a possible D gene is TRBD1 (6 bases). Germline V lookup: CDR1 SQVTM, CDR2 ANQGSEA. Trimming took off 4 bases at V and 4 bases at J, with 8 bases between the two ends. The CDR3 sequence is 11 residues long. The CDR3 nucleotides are TGCAGCGTTGCGGACAGTTACGAGCAGTACTTC. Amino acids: CSVADSYEQYF.

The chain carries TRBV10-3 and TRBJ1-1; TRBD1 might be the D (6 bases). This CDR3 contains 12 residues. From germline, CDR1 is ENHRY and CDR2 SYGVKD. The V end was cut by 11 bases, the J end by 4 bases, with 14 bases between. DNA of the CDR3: TGTGCCCTAAGTCGAGGGGGCACTGAAGCTTTCTTT. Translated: CALSRGGTEAFF.

This chain's CDR3 is CASSYRDREEITEAFF. Written as DNA, the CDR3 is TGCGCCAGCAGCTACCGGGACAGGGAAGAAATTACTGAAGCTTTCTTT. The chain is built from TRBV5-1 and TRBJ1-1; 9 bases align to TRBD1. The V gene's germline CDR1 is SGHRS and CDR2 YFSETQ. Unmatched junction bases numbered 11, after V lost 3 bases and J lost 5 bases. The CDR3 is made up of 16 amino acids.

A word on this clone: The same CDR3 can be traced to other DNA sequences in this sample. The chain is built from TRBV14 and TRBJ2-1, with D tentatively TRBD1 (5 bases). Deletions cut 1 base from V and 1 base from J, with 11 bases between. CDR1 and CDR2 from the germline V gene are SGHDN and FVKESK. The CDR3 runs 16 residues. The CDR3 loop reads CASSQGSGSSYNEQFF. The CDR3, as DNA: TGTGCCAGCAGCCAAGGGTCAGGGTCATCCTACAATGAGCAGTTCTTC.

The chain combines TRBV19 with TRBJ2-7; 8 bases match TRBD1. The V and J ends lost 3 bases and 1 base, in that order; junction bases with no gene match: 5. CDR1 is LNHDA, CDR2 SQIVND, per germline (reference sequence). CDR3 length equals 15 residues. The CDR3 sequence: CASSMRTGRSYEQYF. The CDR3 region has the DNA TGTGCCAGTAGTATGAGGACAGGGAGATCCTACGAGCAGTACTTC.

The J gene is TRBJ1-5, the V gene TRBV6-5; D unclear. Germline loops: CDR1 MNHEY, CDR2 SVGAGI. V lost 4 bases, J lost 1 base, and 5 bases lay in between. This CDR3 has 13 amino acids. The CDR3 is CASSSESNQPQHF. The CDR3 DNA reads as TGTGCCAGCAGTTCGGAGAGCAATCAGCCCCAGCATTTT.

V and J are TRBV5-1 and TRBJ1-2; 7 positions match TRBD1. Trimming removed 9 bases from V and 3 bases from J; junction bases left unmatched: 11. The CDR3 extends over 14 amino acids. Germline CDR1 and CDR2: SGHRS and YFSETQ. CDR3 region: CATAREGADYGYTF. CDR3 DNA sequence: TGCGCCACCGCGCGGGAGGGGGCTGACTATGGCTACACCTTC.

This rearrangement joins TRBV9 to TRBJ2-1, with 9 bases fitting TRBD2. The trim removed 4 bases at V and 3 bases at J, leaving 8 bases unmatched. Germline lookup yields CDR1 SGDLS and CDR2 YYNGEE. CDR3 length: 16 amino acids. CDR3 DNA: TGTGCCAGCAGCCCCTTTAGCGGGAGCGGCTACAATGAGCAGTTCTTC. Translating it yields CASSPFSGSGYNEQFF.

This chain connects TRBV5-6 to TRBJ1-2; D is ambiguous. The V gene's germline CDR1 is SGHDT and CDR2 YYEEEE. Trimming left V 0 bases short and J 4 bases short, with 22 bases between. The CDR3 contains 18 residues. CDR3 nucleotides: TGTGCCAGCAGCTTGGGACCGCCGTCCGTCACACGCGGCTATGGCTACACCTTC. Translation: CASSLGPPSVTRGYGYTF.

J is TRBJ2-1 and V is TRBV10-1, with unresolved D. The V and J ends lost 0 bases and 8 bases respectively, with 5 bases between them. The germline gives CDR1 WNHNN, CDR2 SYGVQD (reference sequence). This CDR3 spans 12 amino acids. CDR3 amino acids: CASSESRYEQFF. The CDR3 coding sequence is TGCGCCAGCAGTGAGTCGAGGTATGAGCAGTTCTTC.

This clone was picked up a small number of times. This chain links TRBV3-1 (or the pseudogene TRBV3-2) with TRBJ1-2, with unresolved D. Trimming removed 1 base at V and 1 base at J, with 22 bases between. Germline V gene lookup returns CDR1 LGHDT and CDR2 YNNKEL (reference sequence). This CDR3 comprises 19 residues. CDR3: CASSQGKDTFLNLNYGYTF. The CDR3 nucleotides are TGTGCCAGCAGCCAAGGGAAAGACACTTTCCTCAACCTTAACTATGGCTACACCTTC.

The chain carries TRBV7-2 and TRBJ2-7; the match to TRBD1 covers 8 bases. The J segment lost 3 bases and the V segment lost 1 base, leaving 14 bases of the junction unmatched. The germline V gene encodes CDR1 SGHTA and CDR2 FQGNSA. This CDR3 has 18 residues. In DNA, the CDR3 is TGTGCCAGCAGCTTAGGACTGACACGGTGGACAGGGAACTACGAGCAGTACTTC. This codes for CASSLGLTRWTGNYEQYF.

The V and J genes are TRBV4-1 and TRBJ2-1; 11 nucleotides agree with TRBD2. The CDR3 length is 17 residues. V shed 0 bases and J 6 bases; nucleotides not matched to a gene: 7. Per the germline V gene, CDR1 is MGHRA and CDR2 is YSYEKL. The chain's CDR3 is CASSQEEGTSGSNEQFF. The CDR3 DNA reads TGCGCCAGCAGCCAAGAAGAGGGGACTAGCGGCTCCAATGAGCAGTTCTTC.

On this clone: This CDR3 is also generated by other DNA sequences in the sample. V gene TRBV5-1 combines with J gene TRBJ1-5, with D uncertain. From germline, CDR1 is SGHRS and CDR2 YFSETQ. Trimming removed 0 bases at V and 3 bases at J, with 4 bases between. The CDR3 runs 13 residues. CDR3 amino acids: CASSLALNQPQHF. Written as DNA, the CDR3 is TGCGCCAGCAGCTTGGCCCTCAATCAGCCCCAGCATTTT.

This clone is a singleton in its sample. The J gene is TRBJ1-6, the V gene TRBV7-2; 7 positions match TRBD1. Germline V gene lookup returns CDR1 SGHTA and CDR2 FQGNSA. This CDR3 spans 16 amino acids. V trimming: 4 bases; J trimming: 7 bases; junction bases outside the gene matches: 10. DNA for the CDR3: TGTGCCAGCAGCTCGGGATGGACAGGACTCAATTCACCCCTCCACTTT. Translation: CASSSGWTGLNSPLHF.

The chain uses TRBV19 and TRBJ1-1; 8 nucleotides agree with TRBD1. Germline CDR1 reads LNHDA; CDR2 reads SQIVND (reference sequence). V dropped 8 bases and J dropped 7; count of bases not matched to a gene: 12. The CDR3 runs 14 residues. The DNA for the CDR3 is TGTGCCAGTCATCGGGGCAGGGGGCTCTATGAAGCTTTCTTT. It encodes CASHRGRGLYEAFF.

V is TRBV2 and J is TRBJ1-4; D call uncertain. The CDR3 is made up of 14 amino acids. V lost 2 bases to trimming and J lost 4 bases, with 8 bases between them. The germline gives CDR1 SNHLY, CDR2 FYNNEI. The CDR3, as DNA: TGTGCCAGCAGTGAAAGCGAATTTAATGAAAAACTGTTTTTT. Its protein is CASSESEFNEKLFF.

CDR3 protein: CASSPRLAVGNEQFF. DNA for the CDR3: TGTGCCAGCAGCCCTCGACTAGCCGTCGGAAATGAGCAGTTCTTC. The rearrangement links TRBV3-1 (or the pseudogene TRBV3-2) to TRBJ2-1; 7 bases are shared with TRBD2. V was clipped by 4 bases and J by 7 bases; unmatched bases: 10. CDR1 and CDR2 from the germline V gene are LGHDT and YNNKEL (reference sequence). The CDR3 length is 15 residues.

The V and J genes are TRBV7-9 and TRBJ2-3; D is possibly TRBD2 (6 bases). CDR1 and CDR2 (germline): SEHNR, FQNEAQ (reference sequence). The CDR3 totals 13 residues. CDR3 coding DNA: TGTGCTCGGGGGTGGCCTGGTACAGATACGCAGTATTTT. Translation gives CARGWPGTDTQYF.

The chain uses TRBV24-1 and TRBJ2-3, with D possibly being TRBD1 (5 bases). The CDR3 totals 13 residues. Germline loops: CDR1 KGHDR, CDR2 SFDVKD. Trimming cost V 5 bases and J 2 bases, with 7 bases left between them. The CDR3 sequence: CATSADNTDTQYF. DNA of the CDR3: TGTGCCACCAGTGCGGACAACACAGATACGCAGTATTTT.

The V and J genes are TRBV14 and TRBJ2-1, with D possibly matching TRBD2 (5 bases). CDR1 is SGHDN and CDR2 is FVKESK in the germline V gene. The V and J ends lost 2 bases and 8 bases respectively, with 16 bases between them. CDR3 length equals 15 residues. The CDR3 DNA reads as TGTGCCAGCAGCCAATGGGAGAATAATTTCTATGAGCAGTTCTTC. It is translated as CASSQWENNFYEQFF.

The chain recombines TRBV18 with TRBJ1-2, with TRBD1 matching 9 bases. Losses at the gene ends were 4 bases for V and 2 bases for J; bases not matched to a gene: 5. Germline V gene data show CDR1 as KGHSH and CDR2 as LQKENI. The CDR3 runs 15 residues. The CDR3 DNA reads TGTGCCAGCTCACAGGACAGGGGACTGAACTATGGCTACACCTTC. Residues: CASSQDRGLNYGYTF.